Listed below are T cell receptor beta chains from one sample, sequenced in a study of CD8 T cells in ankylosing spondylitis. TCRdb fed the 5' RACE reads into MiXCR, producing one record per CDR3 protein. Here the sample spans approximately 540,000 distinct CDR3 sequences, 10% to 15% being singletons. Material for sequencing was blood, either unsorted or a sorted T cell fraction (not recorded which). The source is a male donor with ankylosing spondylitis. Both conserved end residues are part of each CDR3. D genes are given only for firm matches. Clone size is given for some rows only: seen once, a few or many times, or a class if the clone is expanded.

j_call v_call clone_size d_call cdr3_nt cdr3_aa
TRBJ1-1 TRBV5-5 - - TGTGCCAGCAGCTTGGATCCGGCTACCGGGAACACTGAAGCTTTCTTT CASSLDPATGNTEAFF
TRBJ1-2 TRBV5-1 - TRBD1 TGCGCCAGCAGCGCAACCGACAGGGCAACTGGCTACACCTTC CASSATDRATGYTF
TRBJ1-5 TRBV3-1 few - TGTGCCAGCAGCCAAAGTGGGGGGGGCGAGCAGCCCCAGCATTTT CASSQSGGGEQPQHF
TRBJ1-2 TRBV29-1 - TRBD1 TGCAGCGCTCAGACAGGGAGCGGCTACACCTTC CSAQTGSGYTF
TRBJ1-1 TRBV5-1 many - TGCGCCAGCAGCGGGGTGGACGGGAACACTGAAGCTTTCTTT CASSGVDGNTEAFF
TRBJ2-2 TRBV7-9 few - TGTGCCAGCAGCTTGAGGGGAGGCTTCGCCGGGGAGCTGTTTTTT CASSLRGGFAGELFF
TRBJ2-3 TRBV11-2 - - TGTGCCAGCAGCTTTTACGTCGGGGATAGGACAGATACGCAGTATTTT CASSFYVGDRTDTQYF
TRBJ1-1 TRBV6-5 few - TGTGCCAGCAGTTACTCAAAGGGGCGCAGCACTGAAGCTTTCTTT CASSYSKGRSTEAFF
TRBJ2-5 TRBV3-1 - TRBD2 TGTGCCAGCAGCCAAGGCGGGAGGGCCGAGGAGACCCAGTACTTC CASSQGGRAEETQYF
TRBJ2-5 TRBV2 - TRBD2 TGTGCCAGCAGAAGACTAGCGGGAGTCCAAGAGACCCAGTACTTC CASRRLAGVQETQYF
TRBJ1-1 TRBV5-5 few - TGTGCCAGCAGCCGCCCGGAAGTAGTGGAAGCTTTCTTT CASSRPEVVEAFF
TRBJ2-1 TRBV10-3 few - TGTGCCATCAGTGAGGCGGAGGGGACCTACAATGAGCAGTTCTTC CAISEAEGTYNEQFF
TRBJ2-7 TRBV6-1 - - TGTGCCAGCAGACATAGTTGGGGTGAGGGAAACGAGCAGTACTTC CASRHSWGEGNEQYF
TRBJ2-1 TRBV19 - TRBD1 TGTGCCAGTAAATTGAGAGATGTAGGGGACAGCCGCTACAATGAGCAGTTCTTC CASKLRDVGDSRYNEQFF
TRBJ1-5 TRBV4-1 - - TGCGCCAGCAGCCAAGGAGTGGCAGGCGGGTACAATCAGCCCCAGCATTTT CASSQGVAGGYNQPQHF
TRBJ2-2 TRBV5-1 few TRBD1 TGCGCCAGCCACGATTTCGGGACAGGGGGCTCCGGGGAGCTGTTTTTT CASHDFGTGGSGELFF
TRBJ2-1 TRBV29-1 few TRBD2 TGCAGCGTCGCGGGACTAGATAGAAATGAGCAGTTCTTC CSVAGLDRNEQFF
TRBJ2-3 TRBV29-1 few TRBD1 TGCAGCGTCCGTGCGGCAGGGGGTACGCAGTATTTT CSVRAAGGTQYF
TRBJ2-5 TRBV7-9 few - TGTGCCAGCAGTACATTCGGGGAGAGGGAGACCCAGTACTTC CASSTFGERETQYF
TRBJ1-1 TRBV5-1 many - TGCGCCAGCAGCTTGGCAGGGAAGACTGAAGCTTTCTTT CASSLAGKTEAFF
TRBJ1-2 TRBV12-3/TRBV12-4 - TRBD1 TGTGCCAGCGGACAGGGGACTAACTATGGCTACACCTTC CASGQGTNYGYTF
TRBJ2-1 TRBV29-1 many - TGCAGCGTCGACAGCGGCTCCTACAATGAGCAGTTCTTC CSVDSGSYNEQFF
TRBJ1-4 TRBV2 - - TGTGCCAGCAGTGACATCTGGGGGAGATCTAATGAAAAACTGTTTTTT CASSDIWGRSNEKLFF
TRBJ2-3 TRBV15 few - TGTGCCACCAGCAGAGACGTCTGGGTTAGCGGAGCACCCGATACGCAGTATTTT CATSRDVWVSGAPDTQYF
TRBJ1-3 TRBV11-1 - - TGTGCCAGCAGCCAAATCCGGGGGGCCTTCCCCTCTGGAAACACCATATATTTT CASSQIRGAFPSGNTIYF
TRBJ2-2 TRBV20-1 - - TGCAGTGCTCTCCCAGGGGCAAGGACCGGGGAGCTGTTTTTT CSALPGARTGELFF
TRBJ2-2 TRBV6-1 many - TGTGCCAGCAGCCAGGGGTTCTCGAACACCGGGGAGCTGTTTTTT CASSQGFSNTGELFF
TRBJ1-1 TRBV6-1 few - TGTGCCAGCAGTGATTTAGGTCTCGTGGGTGGCACTGAAGCTTTCTTT CASSDLGLVGGTEAFF
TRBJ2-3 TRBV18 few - TGTGCCAGCTGGAACTCCGGCACAGATACGCAGTATTTT CASWNSGTDTQYF
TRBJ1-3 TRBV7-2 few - TGTGCCAGCACCGGGGAGGGGCGGATAAACACCATATATTTT CASTGEGRINTIYF
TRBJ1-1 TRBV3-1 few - TGTGCCAGCAGCCAAGTGGGGGGGGGGGCGAGCGCTTTCTTT CASSQVGGGASAFF
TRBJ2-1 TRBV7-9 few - TGTGCCAGCAGTTCTCGAGCGGGACAGCCTGACAATGAGCAGTTCTTC CASSSRAGQPDNEQFF
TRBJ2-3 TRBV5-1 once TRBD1 TGCGCCAGCAGCGCGACAGGGGGGACCACAGATACGCAGTATTTT CASSATGGTTDTQYF
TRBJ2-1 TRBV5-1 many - TGCGCCAGCAGCCCCGACAGACTCAACAATGAGCAGTTCTTC CASSPDRLNNEQFF
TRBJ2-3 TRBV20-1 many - TGCAGTGCTAGAGAACAGGGTTTGACGCAGTATTTT CSAREQGLTQYF